Presented here are 29 T cell receptor beta chains from one specimen sequenced in a study of PD-1 blockade in classical Hodgkin lymphoma. Sequenced by immunoSEQ multiplex PCR; TCRdb stores in-frame clones only, minus some. Among over 4,000 clones listed, around 66% were seen once. Each patient experienced a relapse that followed autologous stem cell transplantation, and brentuximab vedotin exposure varied. The sample consisted of peripheral blood mononuclear cells (PBMCs), taken at baseline. Receptor source: a human donor with classical Hodgkin lymphoma.

The J gene is TRBJ1-1, the V gene TRBV19, with D possibly matching TRBD1 (6 bases). V shed 7 bases and J shed 3 bases, with 18 bases lying between them. Germline V gives CDR1 LNHDA, CDR2 SQIVND (reference sequence). CDR3 length equals 15 residues. The CDR3 nucleotides are TGTGCCAGTAAAAGGAGCGGGGGGCTGTACACTGAAGCTTTCTTT. This translates into CASKRSGGLYTEAFF.

The chain recombines TRBV7-8 with TRBJ1-1, with unresolved D. The germline V gene has CDR1 SGHVS and CDR2 FQNEAQ. This CDR3 contains 11 residues. Trimming pared 1 base from V and 8 bases from J, leaving 5 bases between. CDR3 amino acids: CASSLEREAFF. The CDR3 nucleotides are TGTGCCAGCAGCTTAGAGAGGGAAGCTTTCTTT.

The CDR3 is CASSGGGSDYEQYF. CDR3 DNA: TGTGCCAGCAGCGGCGGGGGATCTGACTACGAGCAGTACTTC. The chain couples TRBV5-8 to TRBJ2-7; 7 positions agree with TRBD2. The germline gives CDR1 SGHTS, CDR2 YDEGEE. The CDR3 runs 14 residues. Trimming took 4 bases from V and 3 from J; bases not matched to a gene: 7. The full variable domain, with the rest looked up from reference TRBV5-8 and TRBJ2-7, is EAGVTQSPTHLIKTRGQQATLRCSPISGHTSVYWYQQALGLGLQFLLWYDEGEERNRGNFPPRFSGRQFPNYSSELNVNALELEDSALYLCASSGGGSDYEQYFGPGTRLTVT.

The chain recombines TRBV7-2 with TRBJ1-1; 7 bases map to TRBD1. J lost 4 bases, V lost 5 bases, and 4 bases had no gene match. This CDR3 is 13 amino acids long. Per the germline V gene, CDR1 is SGHTA and CDR2 is FQGNSA. Here the CDR3 DNA reads TGTGCCAGCAGCCCCTCAGGGGGCACTGAAGCTTTCTTT. It is translated as CASSPSGGTEAFF. The variable domain in full, completed from reference TRBV7-2 and TRBJ1-1, reads GAGVSQSPSNKVTEKGKDVELRCDPISGHTALYWYRQSLGQGLEFLIYFQGNSAPDKSGLPSDRFSAERTGGSVSTLTIQRTQQEDSAVYLCASSPSGGTEAFFGQGTRLTVV.

This rearrangement joins TRBV5-1 to TRBJ2-5, with 13 bases identical to TRBD2. Germline CDR1 SGHRS, CDR2 YFSETQ. This CDR3 contains 17 residues. V shed 4 bases, J shed 7 bases, and the junction held 13 bases outside the gene matches. The CDR3 reads CASSSTGTSGALGTQYF. Here the CDR3 DNA reads TGCGCCAGCAGCAGCACCGGGACTAGCGGGGCCCTTGGGACCCAGTACTTC.

V and J are TRBV25-1 and TRBJ2-2; tentatively, D is TRBD1 (6 bases). Per germline, CDR1 MGHDK and CDR2 SYGVNS. Deletions cut 8 bases from V and 5 bases from J, with 9 bases between. The CDR3 is made up of 12 amino acids. Written as DNA, the CDR3 is TGTGCCAGCGCTACAGGGACCGGGGAGCTGTTTTTT. This encodes CASATGTGELFF.

On this clone itself: At the DNA level, this CDR3 is encoded by other sequences in the same sample as well. The gene calls are TRBV7-6 and TRBJ1-2, with 9 bases fitting TRBD1. This CDR3 comprises 15 residues. CDR1 is SGHVS, CDR2 FNYEAQ, per germline. V was clipped by 4 bases and J by 3 bases; unmatched bases: 6. In nucleotides, the CDR3 is TGTGCCAGCAGCTCGGGACAGGGATTGGACTATGGCTACACCTTC. This translates into CASSSGQGLDYGYTF.

The chain carries TRBV5-6 and TRBJ1-1, with D possibly being TRBD1 (5 bases). With 4 bases removed from V and 1 base from J, the gap between germline ends came to 8 bases. Per germline, CDR1 SGHDT and CDR2 YYEEEE. This CDR3 contains 13 residues. In DNA, the CDR3 is TGTGCCAGCAGCGAGGACACGAACACTGAAGCTTTCTTT. Translating gives CASSEDTNTEAFF.

The chain has TRBV30 and TRBJ1-1; TRBD1 matches at 10 bases. This CDR3 comprises 15 residues. CDR1 is GTSNPN, CDR2 SVGIG, per germline (reference sequence). The junction had 12 bases not matched to a gene; V was cut back by 4 bases and J by 7 bases. CDR3 sequence (DNA): TGTGCCTGGATTGACAGGGGGCGCGGGGGTTATGAAGCTTTCTTT. It codes for CAWIDRGRGGYEAFF. Complete variable domain (other parts from reference TRBV30 and TRBJ1-1): SQTIHQWPATLVQPVGSPLSLECTVEGTSNPNLYWYRQAAGRGLQLLFYSVGIGQISSEVPQNLSASRPQDRQFILSSKKLLLSDSGFYLCAWIDRGRGGYEAFFGQGTRLTVV.

This clone is medium-sized. The chain is built from TRBV5-5 and TRBJ2-7; D may be TRBD1 (5 bases). V lost 4 bases to trimming and J lost 1 base, with 6 bases between them. Germline CDR1 and CDR2: SGHKS and YYEKEE (reference sequence). The CDR3 is made up of 12 amino acids. DNA of the CDR3: TGTGCCAGCAGCCGACAGTCCTACGAGCAGTACTTC. Residues: CASSRQSYEQYF.

This clone appeared once. CDR3 amino acids: CASSVTGRGAFF. CDR3 bases: TGTGCCAGCAGCGTGACAGGGCGCGGGGCTTTCTTT. The rearrangement joins TRBV5-8 to TRBJ1-1; TRBD1 aligns across 7 bases. Germline lookup yields CDR1 SGHTS and CDR2 YDEGEE. This CDR3 has 12 residues. V was clipped by 4 bases and J by 11 bases; unmatched bases: 8.

The chain is built from TRBV19 and TRBJ1-5; 7 nucleotides match TRBD1. In germline, CDR1 is LNHDA, CDR2 SQIVND (reference sequence). CDR3 length: 15 amino acids. With V trimmed by 3 bases and J by 6 bases, 8 bases remained unmatched. CDR3 bases: TGTGCCAGTAGTATTGGGAGGGGGCCGGCTCAGCCCCAGCATTTT. Its translation: CASSIGRGPAQPQHF.

In regard to this clone: A read error may produce the germline difference seen at one junction end. V and J are TRBV4-2 and TRBJ1-1; D is uncertain. Germline V gene lookup returns CDR1 LGHNA and CDR2 YNFKEQ. The CDR3 loop spans 13 amino acids. CDR3 DNA: TGTGCCAGCAGCCAAGCGAAGAACAGTGAAGCTTTCTTT. Its protein is CASSQAKNSEAFF.

The rearrangement links TRBV2 to TRBJ2-5; 10 nucleotides line up with TRBD1. This CDR3 contains 16 residues. Trimming at V came to 4 bases and at J to 1 base, leaving 6 bases not matched to a gene. Germline values: CDR1 SNHLY, CDR2 FYNNEI. CDR3 residues: CASSGPGQGTQETQYF. The DNA for the CDR3 is TGTGCCAGCAGTGGACCGGGACAGGGGACCCAAGAGACCCAGTACTTC.

The table lists this clone with a few counts. The chain carries TRBV28 and TRBJ1-5, with D hard to call. The CDR3 is 15 residues long. Germline lookup yields CDR1 MDHEN and CDR2 SYDVKM. Trimming pared 3 bases from V and 5 bases from J, leaving 14 bases between. The DNA for the CDR3 is TGTGCCAGCAGTTTGGGCAGCAGCTACGATCAGCCCCAGCATTTT. Its translation: CASSLGSSYDQPQHF.

The chain recombines TRBV5-1 with TRBJ2-7; D perhaps matches TRBD1 (5 bases). V lost 4 bases to trimming and J lost 2 bases, with 13 bases between them. The germline CDR1 and CDR2 sequences are SGHRS and YFSETQ. This CDR3 has 14 residues. The CDR3 DNA is TGCGCCAGCAGCACAGGCGGCAGTCCCTACGAGCAGTACTTC. Its translation: CASSTGGSPYEQYF.

The V call is TRBV30, the J call TRBJ2-3, with 7 bases aligning to TRBD2. This CDR3 spans 13 amino acids. The germline CDR1 and CDR2 sequences are GTSNPN and SVGIG (reference sequence). V lost 3 bases to trimming and J lost 4 bases; unmatched junction nucleotides: 4. The CDR3 region is CAWRPTSADTQYF. DNA of the CDR3: TGTGCCTGGAGACCAACTAGCGCAGATACGCAGTATTTT.

The CDR3 DNA sequence: TGTGCCAGCAGCTTCGAGGACAGTCGAAGCGCCTATGGCTACACCTTC. Translated, it gives CASSFEDSRSAYGYTF. V is TRBV5-6 and J is TRBJ1-2; TRBD1 might be the D (6 bases). From germline, CDR1 is SGHDT and CDR2 YYEEEE. The CDR3 is 16 residues long. V gave up 2 bases and J gave up 4 bases, with 18 bases separating them.

This chain joins TRBV10-3 and TRBJ2-7; D gene ambiguous. The V gene's germline CDR1 is ENHRY and CDR2 SYGVKD. The CDR3 spans 15 residues. Trimming stripped 10 bases from V and 0 bases from J, with 19 bases between. The CDR3 loop reads CASSTMVVSSYEQYF. In DNA, the CDR3 is TGTGCCAGCAGCACGATGGTGGTAAGCTCCTACGAGCAGTACTTC.

The V call is TRBV6-5, the J call TRBJ2-1; D unresolved. Trimming stripped 0 bases from V and 6 bases from J, with 12 bases between. Germline lookup yields CDR1 MNHEY and CDR2 SVGAGI. CDR3 length: 15 amino acids. CDR3 amino acids: CASSYSISRGNEQFF. The DNA of the CDR3 is TGTGCCAGCAGTTACTCGATTTCCCGTGGCAATGAGCAGTTCTTC.

This clone has a single count. V and J are TRBV29-1 and TRBJ1-1; tentatively, D is TRBD1 (5 bases). Germline V lookup: CDR1 SQVTM, CDR2 ANQGSEA. The CDR3 has 13 amino acids. Trimming removed 8 bases from V and 0 bases from J, with 13 bases in between. In DNA, the CDR3 is TGCAGCATTCGACAGCAAGTGAACACTGAAGCTTTCTTT. Translation: CSIRQQVNTEAFF.

The CDR3 nucleotides read TGCAGCGTTCAGGACGGGGAGCTGTTTTTT. Its translation is CSVQDGELFF. The chain uses TRBV29-1 and TRBJ2-2; D is unclear. With 5 bases removed from V and 7 bases from J, the gap between germline ends came to 5 bases. The CDR3 runs to 10 residues. CDR1 and CDR2 (germline): SQVTM, ANQGSEA.

CDR3 DNA sequence: TGTGCCAGCAGCTTAGGGGGATTTAGCACAGATACGCAGTATTTT. Encoded protein: CASSLGGFSTDTQYF. The chain has TRBV7-6 and TRBJ2-3; D gene unclear. V was pared by 1 base and J by 0 bases, with 8 bases between. CDR3 length: 15 residues. Germline V gene lookup returns CDR1 SGHVS and CDR2 FNYEAQ.

There are a few counts of this clone. The V gene is TRBV7-6, the J gene TRBJ1-1; TRBD1 agrees at 8 bases. V dropped 4 bases and J dropped 1; count of bases not matched to a gene: 2. Germline-derived CDR1 and CDR2 are SGHVS and FNYEAQ. The CDR3 consists of 14 residues. The CDR3 protein is CASSSGQGNTEAFF. For the CDR3, the DNA is TGTGCCAGCAGCTCAGGACAGGGGAACACTGAAGCTTTCTTT.

This chain links TRBV7-8 with TRBJ2-1, with 8 bases that match TRBD1. There are 16 residues in the CDR3. Germline loops: CDR1 SGHVS, CDR2 FQNEAQ. V was pared by 4 bases and J by 5 bases, with 10 bases of the junction left unmatched. CDR3 nucleotide sequence: TGTGCCAGCAGCTCTGATCGGGACAGGTATAACAATGAGCAGTTCTTC. Encoded protein: CASSSDRDRYNNEQFF.

The chain uses TRBV6-1 and TRBJ1-1; D remains ambiguous. Deletions cut 7 bases from V and 1 base from J, with 13 bases between. Germline CDR1 reads MNHNS; CDR2 reads SASEGT. The CDR3 extends over 14 amino acids. CDR3 DNA sequence: TGTGCCAGCAATTCTGCTGGGCGGAACACTGAAGCTTTCTTT. Its protein product is CASNSAGRNTEAFF.

The chain recombines TRBV21-1 with TRBJ2-3; the table names TRBD2, a call not compared with the DNA. TRBV21-1 is tagged as a pseudogene. CDR3 length equals 16 residues. In nucleotides, the CDR3 is TGTGCCAGCAGCAAAGAAACTAGTAGGTCTCCTTATACGCAGTATTTT. This sequence encodes CASSKETSRSPYTQYF.

The chain employs TRBV6-1 and TRBJ1-5; no clear D gene. This CDR3 is built from 13 residues. Germline V gene data show CDR1 as MNHNS and CDR2 as SASEGT. With 6 bases removed from V and 4 bases from J, the gap between germline ends came to 10 bases. The CDR3: CASRVGNNQPQHF. For the CDR3, the DNA is TGTGCCAGCAGGGTAGGAAATAATCAGCCCCAGCATTTT.

The DNA for the CDR3 is TGTGCCAGCAGCCCAGCGGTCGGGGGGTATGAGCAGTTCTTC. This sequence encodes CASSPAVGGYEQFF. This sequence joins TRBV7-2 and TRBJ2-1, with TRBD2 matching 7 bases. V lost 5 bases, J lost 8 bases, and 9 bases stayed unmatched. The V gene's germline CDR1 is SGHTA and CDR2 FQGNSA. The CDR3 has 14 amino acids.